Detailed here is one T cell receptor (beta chain). These data are taken from a study of cytomegalovirus exposure and HLA in healthy donors. Study-level information: The roughly 700 first-cohort repertoires and the roughly 120 validation repertoires shared the same platform, a later analysis reported.

Sequencing used immunoSEQ multiplex PCR; TCRdb keeps in-frame clones, though not all of them. The sample has 350,000 or so clones; 86% are singletons. Germline V CDR1 and CDR2: KGHSH, LQKENI. The V end lost 3 bases, the J end lost 6 bases, and 10 bases lay between the germline ends. The CDR3 is 13 residues long. Sequenced material: PBMCs. The TCR comes from a woman aged 18-29 years in good health and CMV-seronegative. This chain connects TRBV18 to TRBJ2-3; D may be TRBD2 (6 bases). The CDR3 loop reads CASSPEGSDTQYF. CDR3 in DNA: TGTGCCAGCTCACCGGAGGGGTCGGATACGCAGTATTTT.